These T cell receptor beta chains were read from a single sample in a study of radiotherapy plus CTLA-4 blockade in lung cancer. Here immunoSEQ multiplex PCR was the method, and the copy in TCRdb shows in-frame clones only, minus some. The data contain roughly 98,000 clones, around four fifths of them seen just once; the ten biggest clones take up more than 14%. The source was peripheral blood, collected from a patient treated with radiotherapy plus ipilimumab. Receptor source: a human donor with non-small cell lung cancer that progressed on radiotherapy plus ipilimumab. Both conserved end residues are part of each CDR3. The D gene is left open where the match is weak. Clone size appears in some rows only: once, few, many, or a class for an expanded clone.

>.|.|TRBV4-1|TRBJ2-5
CASSRGGDQETQYF
TGCGCCAGCAGCAGGGGCGGGGACCAAGAGACCCAGTACTTC
>.|.|TRBV4-3|TRBJ1-2
CASSQDRGNYGYTF
TGCGCCAGCAGCCAAGATCGGGGTAACTATGGCTACACCTTC
>once|.|TRBV7-9|TRBJ2-5
CASSSLETQYF
TGTGCCAGCAGCTCCCTGGAGACCCAGTACTTC
>.|.|TRBV19|TRBJ1-5
CASSIGDQPQHF
TGTGCCAGTAGTATAGGCGATCAGCCCCAGCATTTT
>.|.|TRBV6-6|TRBJ1-5
CASSWGYDQPQHF
TGTGCCAGCAGTTGGGGGTACGATCAGCCCCAGCATTTT
>.|TRBD2|TRBV7-9|TRBJ2-3
CASSPGLAGALDTQYF
TGTGCCAGCAGCCCCGGACTAGCGGGGGCTTTAGATACGCAGTATTTT
>.|.|TRBV2|TRBJ2-5
CASSERRGQTQYF
TGTGCCAGCAGTGAACGCCGGGGGCAGACCCAGTACTTC
>once|TRBD1|TRBV27|TRBJ1-2
CASSLFGTGNGYTF
TGTGCCAGCAGTTTATTTGGGACAGGGAATGGCTACACCTTC
>.|.|TRBV9|TRBJ2-5
CASSVGSISGETQYF
TGTGCCAGCAGCGTCGGCAGTATTTCAGGAGAGACCCAGTACTTC
>.|TRBD2|TRBV30|TRBJ2-7
CAWSFFGLAADEQYF
TGTGCCTGGAGTTTCTTCGGACTAGCCGCCGACGAGCAGTACTTC
>.|.|TRBV6-5|TRBJ2-3
CARAQSDTQYF
TGTGCCAGAGCCCAGTCAGATACGCAGTATTTT
>.|.|TRBV4-2|TRBJ2-2
CASSQEVGGTQNTGELFF
TGTGCCAGCAGCCAAGAGGTTGGGGGGACTCAGAACACCGGGGAGCTGTTTTTT
>.|.|TRBV6-1|TRBJ1-5
CASTSRGADNQPQHF
TGTGCCAGCACCTCTCGGGGGGCGGACAATCAGCCCCAGCATTTT
>.|.|TRBV7-2|TRBJ2-3
CASSRRSATDTQYF
TGTGCCAGCAGCCGTAGGTCGGCAACAGATACGCAGTATTTT
>once|TRBD2|TRBV25-1|TRBJ2-1
CASSDGRELSYNEQFF
TGTGCCAGCAGTGACGGGCGGGAGTTGTCCTACAATGAGCAGTTCTTC
>few|.|TRBV7-2|TRBJ2-3
CASSRPLEPSTDTQYF
TGTGCCAGCAGCCGGCCGCTCGAGCCGTCCACAGATACGCAGTATTTT
>once|TRBD1|TRBV5-1|TRBJ1-5
CARSYSSPDRGSNQPQHF
TGCGCCAGGTCGTATAGTAGCCCGGACAGGGGAAGCAATCAGCCCCAGCATTTT
>.|.|TRBV4-1|TRBJ2-7
CASSQAPLGPYEQYF
TGCGCCAGCAGCCAAGCTCCCCTCGGGCCTTACGAGCAGTACTTC
>.|TRBD1|TRBV4-3|TRBJ1-4
CASSRDGTGSEKLFF
TGCGCCAGCAGCCGAGACGGGACAGGGAGTGAAAAACTGTTTTTT
>.|.|TRBV6-5|TRBJ2-3
CASSYPPQQYF
TGTGCCAGCAGTTATCCCCCCCAGCAGTATTTT
>.|.|TRBV6-5|TRBJ1-2
CASSRLETYGYTF
TGTGCCAGCAGTCGTTTGGAAACCTATGGCTACACCTTC
>.|.|TRBV7-9|TRBJ2-5
CASSRGVEEETQYF
TGTGCCAGCAGCCGGGGAGTCGAGGAAGAGACCCAGTACTTC
>.|.|TRBV19|TRBJ1-5
CATQRAYSNQPQHF
TGTGCCACCCAACGGGCCTATAGCAATCAGCCCCAGCATTTT
>.|TRBD1|TRBV5-1|TRBJ2-1
CASSPDTGGPSNEQFF
TGCGCCAGCAGCCCAGATACAGGGGGCCCAAGCAATGAGCAGTTCTTC
>.|.|TRBV5-1|TRBJ2-5
CASSLSPGGETQYF
TGCGCCAGCAGCCTTTCTCCTGGGGGCGAGACCCAGTACTTC
>.|.|TRBV19|TRBJ1-2
CASSIDSWRSDYGYTF
TGTGCCAGTAGTATAGATTCATGGAGGAGTGACTATGGCTACACCTTC
>.|.|TRBV5-1|TRBJ2-6
CASSLAGLSGANVLTF
TGCGCCAGCAGCTTGGCCGGGTTGTCTGGGGCCAACGTCCTGACTTTC
>.|TRBD1|TRBV28|TRBJ2-7
CASSFPDRGPYEQYF
TGTGCCAGCAGTTTCCCCGACAGGGGGCCCTACGAGCAGTACTTC
>.|TRBD1|TRBV30|TRBJ1-5
CAWGGQGRAQHF
TGTGCCTGGGGGGGACAGGGAAGGGCCCAGCATTTT